What follows are 25 T cell receptor beta chains derived from one specimen sequenced in a study of T cell repertoires in aging, cancer and after chemotherapy. Amplification of TCR beta used genomic DNA extracted from peripheral blood. Multiplex touch-down PCR with TRB-A/B primers amplified rearranged V-D-J TRB sequences. MiXCR was run by TCRdb on the multiplex PCR reads, yielding one entry per CDR3 protein. The profile shows around 9,200 distinct CDR3 sequences, around 34% of them singletons. The sequenced sample consisted of blood. The receptors were gathered from a human donor in good health. The donor label of this sample is uncertain.

The J gene is TRBJ2-7, the V gene TRBV6-1; no reliable D call. Germline CDR1 is MNHNS and CDR2 is SASEGT. The CDR3 runs 14 residues. Between the trimmed V and J ends, which lost 4 bases and 4 bases, there was a span of 14 bases. This chain's CDR3 is CASSVGPHSYEQYF. The CDR3 DNA sequence: TGTGCCAGCAGTGTAGGGCCCCATAGTTACGAGCAGTACTTC.

The chain combines TRBV27 with TRBJ1-5; possibly TRBD1 for D (5 bases). CDR1 MNHEY and CDR2 SMNVEV come from the germline V gene (reference sequence). This CDR3 contains 15 residues. Trimming left V 7 bases short and J 1 base short, with 14 bases between. The CDR3 sequence: CASTPLAGSNQPQHF. CDR3 DNA sequence: TGTGCCAGCACTCCCCTCGCAGGGAGCAATCAGCCCCAGCATTTT.

V gene TRBV18 combines with J gene TRBJ2-1, with D possibly being TRBD1 or TRBD2 (5 bases each). V was trimmed by 0 bases and J by 10 bases, leaving 13 bases between them. Germline V gene sequence: CDR1 KGHSH, CDR2 LQKENI. This CDR3 has 14 amino acids. This CDR3 reads CASSPPLGAGEQFF. The CDR3 region has the DNA TGTGCCAGCTCACCACCTCTAGGGGCGGGCGAGCAGTTCTTC.

Within the sample, this clonotype is medium-sized (0.01 to 0.1%). The chain joins TRBV12-3 or TRBV12-4 to TRBJ1-5; D remains ambiguous. The CDR3 totals 12 residues. V was clipped by 2 bases and J by 6 bases, with 5 bases between them. CDR3 sequence reads: CASSLLGQPQHF. The CDR3 coding sequence is TGTGCCAGCAGTTTATTGGGTCAGCCCCAGCATTTT.

In its sample, this clonotype was seen a few times. V usage is TRBV18 and J usage is TRBJ2-1; D is perhaps TRBD1 (5 bases). CDR1 KGHSH and CDR2 LQKENI come from the germline V gene. The CDR3 is 13 amino acids. Trimming left V 3 bases short and J 7 bases short, with 10 bases between. The CDR3 DNA reads as TGTGCCAGCTCACCCCAGGGTAGAAATGAGCAGTTCTTC. It codes for CASSPQGRNEQFF.

The chain carries TRBV5-6 and TRBJ2-2, with 7 bases aligning to TRBD1. CDR1 is SGHDT, CDR2 YYEEEE, per germline. V was pared by 4 bases and J by 5 bases, with 2 bases of the junction left unmatched. The CDR3 is 13 residues long. The CDR3 protein is CASSVTGTGELFF. The CDR3 coding sequence is TGTGCCAGCAGCGTGACAGGGACCGGGGAGCTGTTTTTT.

This clonotype has a handful of counts. This chain joins TRBV7-9 and TRBJ2-3; D remains unclear. This CDR3 is 10 amino acids long. Germline CDR1 reads SEHNR; CDR2 reads FQNEAQ (reference sequence). The V end lost 4 bases, the J end lost 9 bases, and 5 bases lay between the germline ends. CDR3 DNA sequence: TGTGCCAGCAGCTCCCGAACGCAGTATTTT. It specifies CASSSRTQYF. Based on the CDR3 plus reference TRBV7-9 and TRBJ2-3, the full variable domain is DTGVSQNPRHKITKRGQNVTFRCDPISEHNRLYWYRQTLGQGPEFLTYFQNEAQLEKSRLLSDRFSAERPKGSFSTLEIQRTEQGDSAMYLCASSSRTQYFGPGTRLTVL.

This clonotype has a handful of counts. The chain carries TRBV5-6 and TRBJ2-5; 7 nucleotides line up with TRBD1. The length of the CDR3 is 16 residues. Looked up from germline, CDR1 is SGHDT and CDR2 is YYEEEE. Losses at the gene ends were 3 bases for V and 1 base for J; bases not matched to a gene: 9. This chain's CDR3 is CASSSSPWTGQETQYF. DNA for the CDR3: TGTGCCAGCAGCTCGTCCCCTTGGACAGGCCAAGAGACCCAGTACTTC.

This chain connects TRBV20-1 to TRBJ2-7; D call uncertain. The CDR3 has 15 residues. V lost 2 bases, J lost 3 bases, and 17 bases lay in between. Germline V gene lookup returns CDR1 DFQATT and CDR2 SNEGSKA (reference sequence). The CDR3 DNA is TGCAGTGCTAGACTTCCGCTCCTCGGCGTCTACGAGCAGTACTTC. Translating it yields CSARLPLLGVYEQYF.

The rearrangement links TRBV12-3 or TRBV12-4 to TRBJ1-3; a possible D gene is TRBD1 (6 bases). This CDR3 is built from 19 residues. V shed 3 bases and J shed 0 bases, with 21 bases lying between them. CDR3 sequence reads: CASSLGAGSAGFSGNTIYF. CDR3 sequence (DNA): TGTGCCAGCAGTTTGGGGGCGGGGTCAGCCGGATTCTCTGGAAACACCATATATTTT.

The rearrangement links TRBV7-2 to TRBJ1-2; tentatively, D is TRBD1 (6 bases). Germline CDR1 is SGHTA and CDR2 is FQGNSA. The CDR3 consists of 14 residues. Trimming left V 5 bases short and J 8 bases short, with 18 bases between. The CDR3 reads CASSPRGQPAGYTF. CDR3 in DNA: TGTGCCAGCAGCCCCCGCGGACAGCCCGCGGGCTACACCTTC.

The V and J genes are TRBV5-4 and TRBJ1-1; D uncertain. The V gene's germline CDR1 is SGHNT and CDR2 YYREEE (reference sequence). The V and J ends lost 0 bases and 3 bases respectively, with 0 bases between them. The CDR3 extends over 11 amino acids. The CDR3 bases are TGTGCCAGCAGCTTGGACACTGAAGCTTTCTTT. It codes for CASSLDTEAFF. The variable domain in full, completed from reference TRBV5-4 and TRBJ1-1, reads ETGVTQSPTHLIKTRGQQVTLRCSSQSGHNTVSWYQQALGQGPQFIFQYYREEENGRGNFPPRFSGLQFPNYSSELNVNALELDDSALYLCASSLDTEAFFGQGTRLTVV.

Only a few counts were recorded for this clonotype. The chain carries TRBV7-9 and TRBJ2-1, with D hard to call. Trimming left V 1 base short and J 6 bases short, with 4 bases between. This CDR3 region has 12 residues. In germline, CDR1 is SEHNR, CDR2 FQNEAQ (reference sequence). The CDR3 loop is CASSLEGNEQFF. The CDR3 nucleotides read TGTGCCAGCAGCTTAGAGGGCAATGAGCAGTTCTTC.

This clonotype is labeled medium-sized (0.01 to 0.1%). The chain carries TRBV29-1 and TRBJ2-1, with a weak D call TRBD1 (5 bases). In germline, CDR1 is SQVTM, CDR2 ANQGSEA. Trimming cost V 6 bases and J 8 bases, with 14 bases left between them. The CDR3 loop spans 12 amino acids. CDR3 amino acids: CSVIPGLYEQFF. The DNA for the CDR3 is TGCAGCGTAATACCAGGGCTGTATGAGCAGTTCTTC.

A few counts support this clonotype. The rearrangement joins TRBV5-6 to TRBJ1-1, with D maybe TRBD1 (6 bases). CDR1 is SGHDT and CDR2 is YYEEEE in the germline V gene. Trimming shortened V by 1 base and J by 8 bases, and 12 bases separated the two germline ends. The CDR3 totals 13 residues. Here the CDR3 reads CASSLYRGREAFF. CDR3 nucleotide sequence: TGTGCCAGCAGCTTGTATCGGGGGCGGGAAGCTTTCTTT.

V usage is TRBV5-4 and J usage is TRBJ2-7; 8 nucleotides match TRBD1. CDR3 length equals 14 residues. Losses at the gene ends were 4 bases for V and 0 bases for J; bases not matched to a gene: 3. The germline V gene encodes CDR1 SGHNT and CDR2 YYREEE (reference sequence). The CDR3 region has the DNA TGTGCCAGCAGCCCGACAGGGGTCTCCTACGAGCAGTACTTC. This encodes CASSPTGVSYEQYF.

On this clonotype itself: The germline gene is not matched at one end of the junction; a read error may be the cause. This chain joins TRBV5-1 and TRBJ2-7; no clear D gene. The germline V gene has CDR1 SGHRS and CDR2 YFSETQ. CDR3 length: 14 residues. The CDR3 region is CASSPLNPTYEQYF. CDR3 in DNA: TGTGCCAGCAGCCCCCTAAACCCAACCTACGAGCAGTACTTC.

This clonotype was found a few times. V and J are TRBV5-6 and TRBJ2-3; 9 bases are a match to TRBD1. The CDR3 loop spans 16 amino acids. Germline CDR1 and CDR2: SGHDT and YYEEEE. Trimming at V came to 4 bases and at J to 4 bases, leaving 10 bases not matched to a gene. CDR3 DNA: TGTGCCAGCAGCCCCCGGGACAGGGTTTACCCAGATACGCAGTATTTT. Its protein is CASSPRDRVYPDTQYF.

The genes are TRBV5-5 and TRBJ1-2; 8 bases are shared with TRBD1. V shed 4 bases and J 4 bases; nucleotides not matched to a gene: 9. This CDR3 is 15 amino acids long. CDR1 is SGHKS and CDR2 is YYEKEE in the germline V gene (reference sequence). The CDR3 bases are TGTGCCAGCAGCCTCGCAGGGGGCACTGGCTATGGCTACACCTTC. Its protein is CASSLAGGTGYGYTF.

A few counts support this clonotype. The rearrangement uses TRBV6-2 or TRBV6-3 and TRBJ1-5, with a weak D call TRBD1 (6 bases). Germline V lookup: CDR1 MNHEY, CDR2 SVGEGT. The V end lost 0 bases, the J end lost 4 bases, and 13 bases lay between the germline ends. This CDR3 region has 16 residues. CDR3 DNA sequence: TGTGCCAGCAGTTACTCGGGGGCGGAGAGGAATCAGCCCCAGCATTTT. Protein product: CASSYSGAERNQPQHF.

By share, this clonotype ranks as medium-sized. Written as DNA, the CDR3 is TGCAGCGTTGGCCACAGGGGTTCCTACAATGAGCAGTTCTTC. It is translated as CSVGHRGSYNEQFF. The rearrangement joins TRBV29-1 to TRBJ2-1, with 7 bases identical to TRBD1. The V gene's germline CDR1 is SQVTM and CDR2 ANQGSEA. This CDR3 contains 14 residues. V was clipped by 4 bases and J by 1 base; unmatched bases: 4.

The V and J genes are TRBV19 and TRBJ2-1, with 8 positions matching TRBD1. J lost 10 bases, V lost 8 bases, and 10 bases had no gene match. Germline lookup yields CDR1 LNHDA and CDR2 SQIVND (reference sequence). The CDR3 has 13 amino acids. CDR3 nucleotide sequence: TGTGCCAGTGCACCGGGCAGGGGGCAAGAGCAGTTCTTC. This translates into CASAPGRGQEQFF.

This clonotype was recorded a few times. This chain uses TRBV30 with TRBJ2-7, with 7 bases fitting TRBD2. The CDR3 runs 14 residues. CDR1 and CDR2 (germline): GTSNPN, SVGIG (reference sequence). V gave up 3 bases and J gave up 2 bases; unmatched junction bases: 7. DNA of the CDR3: TGTGCCTGGAGGAGGGAGGGTAGTGCCTACGAGCAGTACTTC. It is translated as CAWRREGSAYEQYF.

This clonotype came up a few times. The rearrangement links TRBV30 to TRBJ2-3, with no clear D. The germline V gene encodes CDR1 GTSNPN and CDR2 SVGIG (reference sequence). This CDR3 contains 14 residues. The V gene lost 0 bases and the J gene lost 5 bases, with 12 bases spanning the gap. The CDR3 nucleotides read TGTGCCTGGAGTGTGGGTTCCTCTGGAGATACGCAGTATTTT. It translates to CAWSVGSSGDTQYF.

Only a few counts were recorded for this clonotype. V gene TRBV6-2 or TRBV6-3 combines with J gene TRBJ2-6; a possible D gene is TRBD1 (5 bases). Trimming cost V 5 bases and J 0 bases, with 8 bases left between them. This CDR3 has 15 amino acids. Germline-derived CDR1 and CDR2 are MNHEY and SVGEGT. CDR3 in DNA: TGTGCCAGCAGTCACGACAGCTCTGGGGCCAACGTCCTGACTTTC. Its protein is CASSHDSSGANVLTF.